These 21 T cell receptor beta chains were all obtained from the same sample, sequenced in a study of blood T cell repertoires in COVID-19. Here immunoSEQ multiplex PCR was the method, and the copy in TCRdb shows in-frame clones only, minus some. The data contain 200,000 to 250,000 clones, 70% to 90% of them singletons. Sequencing was carried out using peripheral blood. All receptors come from a woman between 40 and 55 years old with acute or convalescent COVID-19.

The V gene is TRBV3-1 (or the pseudogene TRBV3-2), the J gene TRBJ1-3, with D possibly matching TRBD1 (5 bases). Trimming left V 0 bases short and J 4 bases short, with 13 bases between. This CDR3 is 16 amino acids long. Germline CDR1 LGHDT, CDR2 YNNKEL (reference sequence). CDR3 protein: CASSQDRGHTGNTIYF. DNA for the CDR3: TGTGCCAGCAGCCAAGATCGAGGACATACCGGAAACACCATATATTTT.

The chain carries TRBV7-6 and TRBJ2-6; TRBD1 matches at 8 bases. The CDR3 is made up of 16 amino acids. Germline lookup yields CDR1 SGHVS and CDR2 FNYEAQ. With V trimmed by 5 bases and J by 12 bases, 15 bases remained unmatched. This CDR3 reads CASSHERTGSTGVLTF. DNA for the CDR3: TGTGCCAGCAGCCACGAGAGGACAGGGTCTACCGGCGTCCTGACTTTC.

The rearrangement uses TRBV12-3 or TRBV12-4 and TRBJ1-5; D is ambiguous. The CDR3 sequence is 13 residues long. Trimming took off 6 bases at V and 3 bases at J, with 9 bases between the two ends. CDR3: CASSRPPNQPQHF. CDR3 bases: TGTGCCAGCAGCCGTCCCCCCAATCAGCCCCAGCATTTT.

Written as DNA, the CDR3 is TGTGCCAGCAGCTTAGTCACAGGGCACACGGATGGCTACACCTTC. Its translation is CASSLVTGHTDGYTF. The V gene is TRBV13, the J gene TRBJ1-2, with a possible D match to TRBD1 (6 bases). V lost 1 base to trimming and J lost 6 bases, with 15 bases between them. In germline, CDR1 is PRHDT, CDR2 FYEKMQ (reference sequence). This CDR3 region has 15 residues. The whole variable domain, filled in from reference TRBV13 and TRBJ1-2, reads AAGVIQSPRHLIKEKRETATLKCYPIPRHDTVYWYQQGPGQDPQFLISFYEKMQSDKGSIPDRFSAQQFSDYHSELNMSSLELGDSALYFCASSLVTGHTDGYTFGSGTRLTVV.

This chain links TRBV7-3 with TRBJ1-1, with a possible D match to TRBD1 (6 bases). This CDR3 has 14 residues. V was cut by 1 base and J by 4 bases, with 10 bases left in between. CDR1 is SGHTA and CDR2 is FQGTGA in the germline V gene. The CDR3 DNA is TGTGCCAGCAGCTTAAATACAGGGCGCACTGAAGCTTTCTTT. It encodes CASSLNTGRTEAFF. Full variable domain (outside the CDR3, taken from reference TRBV7-3 and TRBJ1-1): GAGVSQTPSNKVTEKGKYVELRCDPISGHTALYWYRQSLGQGPEFLIYFQGTGAADDSGLPNDRFFAVRPEGSVSTLKIQRTERGDSAVYLCASSLNTGRTEAFFGQGTRLTVV.

The V call is TRBV9, the J call TRBJ1-2; possible D gene TRBD1, 5 bases. The CDR3 loop spans 15 amino acids. V was cut by 0 bases and J by 4 bases, with 13 bases left in between. Germline CDR1 reads SGDLS; CDR2 reads YYNGEE. The CDR3 DNA reads as TGTGCCAGCAGCGTAGGTGTCAGGGAAACCTATGGCTACACCTTC. Translation gives CASSVGVRETYGYTF.

The chain employs TRBV6-4 and TRBJ1-1, with D possibly TRBD1 on 6 matching bases. CDR1 MRHNA and CDR2 SNTAGT come from the germline V gene. The CDR3 consists of 15 residues. The V and J ends lost 2 bases and 1 base respectively, with 11 bases between them. This chain's CDR3 is CASSDQGLGNTEAFF. The DNA of the CDR3 is TGTGCCAGCAGTGACCAGGGGTTGGGGAACACTGAAGCTTTCTTT.

This rearrangement joins TRBV6-5 to TRBJ1-3; tentatively, D is TRBD1 (5 bases). V was cut by 5 bases and J by 1 base, with 9 bases left in between. CDR3 length: 14 residues. The germline CDR1 and CDR2 sequences are MNHEY and SVGAGI. DNA for the CDR3: TGTGCCAGCAGTACCCCAGGGTCTGGAAACACCATATATTTT. Translated, it gives CASSTPGSGNTIYF.

This clone has only a few counts. This rearrangement joins TRBV5-1 to TRBJ1-2; D remains ambiguous. The CDR3 consists of 13 residues. Trimming took off 7 bases at V and 0 bases at J, with 10 bases between the two ends. CDR1 is SGHRS and CDR2 is YFSETQ in the germline V gene. CDR3: CASGDVSNYGYTF. The DNA of the CDR3 is TGCGCCAGCGGAGACGTATCTAACTATGGCTACACCTTC.

J is TRBJ2-3 and V is TRBV19, with TRBD2 identical over 10 bases. With V trimmed by 2 bases and J by 1 base, 0 bases remained unmatched. Germline loops: CDR1 LNHDA, CDR2 SQIVND (reference sequence). The CDR3 has 15 residues. CDR3 sequence reads: CASSISGGGTDTQYF. The CDR3 DNA is TGTGCCAGTAGTATAAGCGGGGGGGGCACAGATACGCAGTATTTT.

This clone was recorded only once. The V call is TRBV5-4, the J call TRBJ2-1; 7 bases are shared with TRBD2. CDR1 is SGHNT and CDR2 is YYREEE in the germline V gene (reference sequence). V shed 4 bases and J 8 bases; nucleotides not matched to a gene: 9. The CDR3 contains 14 residues. The CDR3: CASSRGEGGDEQFF. The DNA of the CDR3 is TGTGCCAGCAGCCGGGGGGAGGGCGGCGATGAGCAGTTCTTC.

This chain uses TRBV2 with TRBJ1-2; 7 nucleotides align to TRBD1. With 5 bases clipped from V and 8 bases from J, the junction kept 11 bases outside the gene matches. The CDR3 is made up of 14 amino acids. Germline values: CDR1 SNHLY, CDR2 FYNNEI. The CDR3 spells CASSRRQGEGGYTF. CDR3 DNA sequence: TGTGCCAGCAGTCGCCGACAGGGCGAAGGCGGCTACACCTTC.

The chain uses TRBV3-1 (or the pseudogene TRBV3-2) and TRBJ2-5, with 7 bases lining up with TRBD2. The J segment lost 4 bases and the V segment lost 3 bases, leaving 2 bases of the junction unmatched. The CDR3 covers 13 residues. The germline V gene encodes CDR1 LGHDT and CDR2 YNNKEL (reference sequence). The CDR3, as DNA: TGTGCCAGCAGCCATGGGAGGGGAGAGACCCAGTACTTC. Translating gives CASSHGRGETQYF.

The gene calls are TRBV24-1 and TRBJ2-2, with 7 nucleotides matching TRBD1. CDR1 and CDR2 from the germline V gene are KGHDR and SFDVKD. The J segment lost 2 bases and the V segment lost 4 bases, leaving 12 bases of the junction unmatched. CDR3 length: 18 amino acids. CDR3 nucleotides: TGTGCCACCAGTGAACCGACAGGGCGCTTCTTTAACACCGGGGAGCTGTTTTTT. This translates into CATSEPTGRFFNTGELFF.

The gene calls are TRBV6-5 and TRBJ2-5; TRBD2 matches at 7 bases. The CDR3 length is 14 residues. The V gene end was trimmed by 6 bases and the J gene end by 5 bases; junction bases not matched to a gene: 9. Germline V lookup: CDR1 MNHEY, CDR2 SVGAGI. The CDR3 region is CASRPREAGETQYF. The DNA for the CDR3 is TGTGCCAGCAGACCCCGGGAGGCGGGGGAGACCCAGTACTTC.

The rearrangement links TRBV27 to TRBJ2-1; D possibly corresponds to TRBD1 (5 bases). The CDR3 consists of 14 residues. Germline V gene lookup returns CDR1 MNHEY and CDR2 SMNVEV (reference sequence). Trimming shortened V by 6 bases and J by 6 bases, and 15 bases separated the two germline ends. CDR3 bases: TGTGCCAGCAGCACCTCCCGACAGACCAATGAGCAGTTCTTC. Encoded protein: CASSTSRQTNEQFF.

V usage is TRBV6-1 and J usage is TRBJ2-1; 9 nucleotides line up with TRBD2. CDR1 is MNHNS, CDR2 SASEGT, per germline. Trimming at V came to 2 bases and at J to 13 bases, leaving 9 bases not matched to a gene. This CDR3 contains 14 residues. The CDR3 sequence is CASSEMVAGAPQFF. CDR3 in DNA: TGTGCCAGCAGTGAAATGGTAGCGGGGGCCCCTCAGTTCTTC.

The V and J genes are TRBV4-1 and TRBJ2-1, with D hard to call. CDR1 is MGHRA, CDR2 YSYEKL, per germline. The V gene lost 0 bases and the J gene lost 3 bases, with 3 bases spanning the gap. CDR3 length: 13 residues. In DNA form, the CDR3 reads TGCGCCAGCAGCCAAGACAACTACAATGAGCAGTTCTTC. It encodes CASSQDNYNEQFF.

CDR3 sequence reads: CASSQAPGQNQPQHF. CDR3 DNA sequence: TGTGCCAGCAGCCAGGCTCCGGGACAGAATCAGCCCCAGCATTTT. This chain connects TRBV4-2 to TRBJ1-5; 7 bases are shared with TRBD1. Trimming took 3 bases from V and 4 from J; bases not matched to a gene: 6. The CDR3 contains 15 residues. Germline V gives CDR1 LGHNA, CDR2 YNFKEQ.

The CDR3 coding sequence is TGTGCCAGCAGCGTAGGGCTTGGGGGGAGCACAGATACGCAGTATTTT. Amino acid sequence: CASSVGLGGSTDTQYF. V and J are TRBV9 and TRBJ2-3; maybe TRBD2 (6 bases). The length of the CDR3 is 16 residues. Trimming took 0 bases from V and 0 from J, leaving 11 bases between them. CDR1 SGDLS and CDR2 YYNGEE come from the germline V gene.

This sequence joins TRBV18 and TRBJ1-3; D not resolved. The CDR3 runs to 14 residues. V was pared by 3 bases and J by 3 bases, with 9 bases between. Germline CDR1 is KGHSH and CDR2 is LQKENI. The CDR3 is CASSPGNNGNTIYF. The CDR3 coding sequence is TGTGCCAGCTCACCCGGGAATAATGGAAACACCATATATTTT.